These T cell receptor beta chains were read from a single sample in a study of blood T cell repertoires in COVID-19. Assay used: immunoSEQ multiplex PCR; TCRdb lists only in-frame clones, some missing. Among 150,000 to 180,000 clones, 75% to 85% were seen once, and the ten largest hold 9% to 10%. The specimen was peripheral blood. These receptors all come from a woman aged 45-65 years with acute or convalescent COVID-19. Both conserved end residues are trimmed from each CDR3.

j_call: TRBJ2-7; v_call: TRBV18; cdr3_aa: ASSPPGQGAKEQY
j_call: TRBJ2-3; v_call: TRBV29-1; cdr3_aa: SVEESGTDTQY
j_call: TRBJ1-2; v_call: TRBV19; cdr3_aa: ASQTTGTGSYGYT
j_call: TRBJ1-1; v_call: TRBV27; cdr3_aa: ASSFLDSEAF
j_call: TRBJ2-5; v_call: TRBV4-3; cdr3_aa: ASSQDRMWGQGAETQY
j_call: TRBJ2-1; v_call: TRBV2; cdr3_aa: ASSKSRQDYNEQF
j_call: TRBJ1-1; v_call: TRBV28; cdr3_aa: ASSFSTGEAF
j_call: TRBJ1-2; v_call: TRBV10-1; cdr3_aa: ASSEYDRYYGYT
j_call: TRBJ2-7; v_call: TRBV6-5; cdr3_aa: ASSPTTTRGEQY
j_call: TRBJ2-1; v_call: TRBV12-5; cdr3_aa: ASGSFKIAGGRSNEQF
j_call: TRBJ1-6; v_call: TRBV10-1; cdr3_aa: ASGTLNSPLH
j_call: TRBJ1-3; v_call: TRBV10-3; cdr3_aa: AVDRGSGNTIY
j_call: TRBJ2-2; v_call: TRBV3-1/TRBV3-2; cdr3_aa: ASGVAYTNTGELF
j_call: TRBJ2-5; v_call: TRBV7-3; cdr3_aa: ASSLTGQGGETQY
j_call: TRBJ2-3; v_call: TRBV5-1; cdr3_aa: ASSLSSGGATDTQY
j_call: TRBJ2-7; v_call: TRBV28; cdr3_aa: ASRAGGPREQY
j_call: TRBJ2-5; v_call: TRBV6-5; cdr3_aa: ASSYSGGAQY
j_call: TRBJ2-7; v_call: TRBV19; cdr3_aa: ASSITGSYEQY
j_call: TRBJ2-7; v_call: TRBV2; cdr3_aa: ASNGGQGASNEQY
j_call: TRBJ1-4; v_call: TRBV7-8; cdr3_aa: ASSRGSKLNEKLF
j_call: TRBJ2-7; v_call: TRBV7-3; cdr3_aa: ASSLLTGVGYEQY
j_call: TRBJ1-2; v_call: TRBV7-2; cdr3_aa: ASTLEGSGSNYGYT
j_call: TRBJ2-3; v_call: TRBV7-2; cdr3_aa: ASRRTSGDPSTDTQY
j_call: TRBJ2-3; v_call: TRBV15; cdr3_aa: ATSKATSGSDTQY
j_call: TRBJ2-5; v_call: TRBV28; cdr3_aa: ASSFPSGQMGETQY
j_call: TRBJ1-5; v_call: TRBV4-1; cdr3_aa: ASSRTQGQPQH
j_call: TRBJ2-4; v_call: TRBV2; cdr3_aa: ASSNGQDDIQY
j_call: TRBJ2-5; v_call: TRBV7-2; cdr3_aa: ASSPGWVAGGQETQY
j_call: TRBJ2-7; v_call: TRBV29-1; cdr3_aa: SGTGNSYEQY
j_call: TRBJ2-1; v_call: TRBV9; cdr3_aa: ASSVGGGVYNEQF
j_call: TRBJ2-7; v_call: TRBV5-1; cdr3_aa: ASSLVAYEQY
j_call: TRBJ1-3; v_call: TRBV6-5; cdr3_aa: ASRPGSSGNTIY
j_call: TRBJ2-4; v_call: TRBV11-1; cdr3_aa: ASSLSRVRNIQY
j_call: TRBJ1-5; v_call: TRBV5-6; cdr3_aa: ASSLVDQPQH
j_call: TRBJ2-7; v_call: TRBV11-2; cdr3_aa: ASSSQPTAIYEQY
j_call: TRBJ1-3; v_call: TRBV30; cdr3_aa: ACDRISGNTIY
j_call: TRBJ2-5; v_call: TRBV3-1/TRBV3-2; cdr3_aa: ASSAKRGRAGETQY
j_call: TRBJ2-7; v_call: TRBV28; cdr3_aa: ASSFRTDLHEQY
j_call: TRBJ2-1; v_call: TRBV19; cdr3_aa: GSATSGSSGPYNEQF
j_call: TRBJ2-2; v_call: TRBV5-1; cdr3_aa: ASSSGGGNTGELF
j_call: TRBJ2-5; v_call: TRBV28; cdr3_aa: ASSQAGEETQY
j_call: TRBJ1-1; v_call: TRBV5-1; cdr3_aa: ASSLTGMNTEAF
j_call: TRBJ2-7; v_call: TRBV12-3/TRBV12-4; cdr3_aa: ASSFTRGYEQY
j_call: TRBJ1-3; v_call: TRBV4-3; cdr3_aa: ASSPESGVSGNTIY
j_call: TRBJ1-2; v_call: TRBV7-9; cdr3_aa: ASSVSGTGAGYGYT
j_call: TRBJ1-3; v_call: TRBV19; cdr3_aa: ASSIDRGNTIY
j_call: TRBJ2-2; v_call: TRBV10-3; cdr3_aa: AITQRTGTGELF
j_call: TRBJ1-3; v_call: TRBV29-1; cdr3_aa: SVWSMQDNSGNTIY
j_call: TRBJ1-6; v_call: TRBV18; cdr3_aa: ASSPDRGNSPLH
j_call: TRBJ2-7; v_call: TRBV6-5; cdr3_aa: ASSYSLDSSYEQY